The T cell receptor beta chain under discussion was sequenced for a study of sequential checkpoint blockade in melanoma. As for the study in general: Arm A got nivolumab then ipilimumab; arm B the reverse, 1:1. Maintenance nivolumab came after either treatment sequence.

The assay was immunoSEQ multiplex PCR, and TCRdb's table has in-frame clones only and misses some. Among about 19,000 clones listed, more than 70% were seen once. CDR3 size: 13 residues. V lost 6 bases to trimming and J lost 8 bases; unmatched junction nucleotides: 5. In germline, CDR1 is MNHEY, CDR2 SMNVEV (reference sequence). Treatment defined: randomized to nivolumab then ipilimumab (arm A) or the reverse (arm B). Patients had received no earlier DNA-damaging chemotherapy. PBMC sorting kept live CD3+CD8+ cells without CD19 or CD56. V is TRBV27 and J is TRBJ2-1; the match to TRBD2 covers 9 bases. This clonotype originated in a human donor with melanoma. Specimen: CD8+ T cells sorted from blood (inferred from file names), collected from a patient given nivolumab and ipilimumab in sequence. CDR3 coding DNA: TGTGCCAGCAGGGGGGGACTAGCCTATGAGCAGTTCTTC. This encodes CASRGGLAYEQFF.